Reported below is one TCR beta chain. Its antigen is not yet known. No base quality values were provided; no much bigger clone lies one nucleotide off. Trimming removed 5 bases from V and 0 bases from J; the gene matches leave 8 bases unexplained. CDR1 SGHDT and CDR2 YYEEEE are derived from the germline V gene. The CDR3 sequence holds 18 residues, the cysteine and phenylalanine included. Only the CDR3 part of the read is kept: 54 bases, read in frame from the first base. This sample was included in a study of cytomegalovirus exposure and HLA in healthy donors (dated by TCRdb to about 2017). Describing the broader study: An earlier analysis of under 600 of the donors reported more than 250 Gb of sequence data and 100 million to 140 million unique TCR beta sequences from 150 million to 200 million T cells. To study patterns of TCR occurrence, a later analysis re-analyzed previously published TCR beta repertoires from 700 or so donors and added high-resolution HLA genotyping. In an earlier analysis of 500 to 650 of the donors, high-throughput TCR beta sequencing was used to judge whether each TCR beta V gene segment behaved as functional or pseudogenic. Every discovery cohort repertoire had been produced on one sequencing platform. Alongside the repertoire data, information on donor age, sex, ethnicity and CMV serostatus was compiled. Typing coverage varied by locus: 629-630 donors for A, B, C, DRB1 and DQB1; approximately 500 for DQA1; over 600 for DPA1; more than 450 for DPB1. Roughly 300 gigabases of sequencing data and around 85 million unique TCR sequences made up an early release that covered approximately 700 HLA-typed donors. To predict cytomegalovirus infection status, the study combined high-throughput TCR immunosequencing, statistical association of individual TCRs with disease status, and machine learning. The later analysis used no new phenotypic data to find candidate immune exposures, relying instead on TCR beta sequences and their occurrence across donors. Among approximately 370 genotyped donors of the cohort, an average of roughly 230,000 unique TCR beta nucleotide sequences was sequenced per donor, of which roughly 17% were non-productive. In a later genetic analysis, genome-wide SNP genotypes for about 55% of the roughly 670 donors were used, and that subset was treated as a discovery cohort. Along with the approximately 650-subject first cohort, a separate validation cohort of around 120 different subjects was used. HLA typing included class I and class II loci at four-digit resolution. The study was designed to test whether signatures of past pathogen exposure could be identified by cataloging public T cell receptors. A few DR-DQ haplotypes were handled as single units for association and clustering because linkage in the cohort was strong. Of the 300 to 400 genotyped donors, roughly 85% fell in the genetic ancestry cluster associated with self-reported Caucasian donors. The T cell repertoires of around 670 subjects were profiled by immunosequencing and related to cytomegalovirus serostatus. What the authors observed across the whole study: In a later analysis, most CMV-associated TCR beta chains were found to appear HLA-restricted, with HLA associations seemingly driven largely by CMV exposure. Correlated functional status among segregating V segments might be attributable to linkage disequilibrium, but an unknown experimental factor could not be ruled out. It was suggested by the authors that the approach could potentially be generalized to other disease states and immunological phenotypes. According to a later analysis, parvovirus B19, influenza, CMV and Epstein-Barr virus appeared linked to several top co-occurrence clusters. In the study, around 150 TCR beta chains were listed as associated with cytomegalovirus. A later analysis associated about 17,000 TCR beta sequences with specific HLA alleles at a false discovery rate of 0.05. In this cohort, only TCR beta chains were sequenced, and detectable features were limited by the absence of alpha or paired-chain data. A later genetic analysis reported fewer N-insertions in productive TCRs among donors in an Asian-associated ancestry cluster than the 666-donor mean. An earlier analysis of approximately 530 of the donors showed that most TCR beta V segments appeared in productive rearrangements either about 87% or about 30% of the time, which broadly matched IMGT annotations. According to a later analysis, TCR association rates differed among HLA loci, with DRB1 alleles showing the most associated TCRs and HLA-C alleles showing the fewest. Some IMGT-functional V segments, including TRBV6-2 and TRBV6-3, could not be distinguished by the 87-base-pair reads and were therefore excluded. An association between a missense DCLRE1C variant and V-gene and J-gene trimming of TCR beta chains was found in a later genetic analysis and replicated in an independent cohort. In vitro tests confirmed that a few of the cytomegalovirus-associated TCR beta chains recognize cytomegalovirus antigens. For the cohort, immune exposure information was limited to CMV serostatus. Presence/absence analyses assumed roughly uniform sequencing depth across donors, an assumption that may not hold. In both the original and validation cohorts, the classifier was reported to diagnose cytomegalovirus status with high specificity and sensitivity. Compared with equally common non-associated chains, HLA-associated TCR beta chains in a later analysis were more clonally expanded and had lower generation probabilities. Because HLA typing was missing for some donors at each locus, association tests included only the typed subset. A further reported finding was that TCR beta sequences accurately predicted the HLA-A and HLA-B alleles for most subjects in the first cohort. When HLA alleles, especially DR and DQ, strongly co-occurred, TCR associations were difficult to assign to individual alleles. A cluster of highly shared sequence variants was judged likely to represent a technical artifact of the sequencing pipeline. Most TCR sequences were seen in very few donors, while some public TCRs were found in many individuals. The earlier analysis of approximately 590 of the donors excluded about 16 rarely observed V segments, including chromosome 9 orphons, because counts were too low.

The cohort comprised some 730 healthy bone marrow donors. All cohort members were sampled while nominally healthy, although unrecorded immune exposures were likely present. The donor tested CMV seropositive, placing the donor among the 289 seropositive members of the cohort. A peripheral blood sample was provided by each donor, and peripheral blood mononuclear cells were used for TCR beta sequencing. The Qiagen DNeasy Blood Extraction Kit was used to extract genomic DNA from the blood cell samples. The method behind the library was the immunoSEQ multiplex PCR assay. A mixture of 60 forward primers for TCR Vbeta segments and 13 reverse primers for TCR Jbeta segments was used in the multiplex PCR. The CDR3 region of rearranged TCR beta genes was amplified from genomic DNA with a multiplex PCR assay. The Illumina HiSeq System was used to sequence the amplified TCR beta libraries as 87-base-pair reads. The authors' analysis ran thus. In a later analysis, tens of millions of unique TCR beta chains were counted across the roughly 670 repertoires, and approximately 11 million of these chains were shared by at least two donors. To remove PCR and sequencing errors, raw reads were error-corrected and collapsed into unique sequences using a nearest-neighbor algorithm that merged closely related sequences. To assign V, D and J gene segments, CDR3 sequences were aligned to IMGT reference sequences. For a sequence to be retained, at least a six-nucleotide match to both a V gene segment and a J gene segment was required. A rearrangement was called productive if the CDR3 had no stop codons and remained in frame with V and J, and every other rearrangement was called non-productive. Following IMGT convention, CDR3 was defined as the stretch from the second conserved V-encoded cysteine up to the conserved J-encoded phenylalanine. Sequences without an unambiguous match to a single V gene segment were excluded from the earlier analysis of 450 to 750 of the donors. An earlier analysis of just under 600 of the donors called V segments functional above 56.7% productive rearrangements and segregating when the between-donor standard deviation exceeded 5%. A statistical classification framework was built for diagnosing cytomegalovirus status from the catalog of TCR beta chain sequences. V and J gene assignment, in a later analysis, came from comparing TCR nucleotide sequences with IMGT/GENE-DB human TR gene sequences. A later analysis assigned CDR3 sequences and most-parsimonious VDJ recombination scenarios with the TCRdist pipeline. In a later analysis, each TCR beta chain was defined by its CDR3 amino acid sequence together with its V-gene family, and reads lacking a unique V-gene family were excluded. As a way to deal with suspected cross-contamination and a sequencing artifact, a later analysis dropped nearly 600 nucleotide sequences that were highly shared and had low generation probability. In a later analysis, a clonal expansion index was calculated for each public chain from normalized within-repertoire ranks of inferred template counts. In a later analysis, generation probabilities were computed using a VDJ recombination model fitted to out-of-frame rearrangements, and the results were checked against IGoR. In a later analysis, hypergeometric tests were used to score TCR-TCR, TCR-HLA and TCR-CMV co-occurrence, with a repertoire-size bias correction applied to TCR pairs. In a later analysis, false discovery rates were estimated by permuting HLA or CMV assignments 20 times. In a later analysis, co-occurring TCRs were grouped using DBSCAN, and TCRdist sequence similarity was added for clustering within HLA-allele-positive subsets. For co-occurrence clustering, repertoires with fewer than 30,000 or more than 120,000 public chains were excluded, along with a handful of repertoires with anomalous nucleotide sharing. TCRdb's version of the immuneACCESS table is confined to in-frame rearrangements and falls short of the full clone set. An unresolved V gene accounts for under half of the shortfall where checked; the remainder is of unknown origin. For V, J and clone size, that table is used; D and trimming come from the DNA. The sample table lists about 160,000 clones, about three quarters of them with a count of one. The ten biggest clones cover over 2% of the sample.

The clonotype originates from a woman aged 40 to 49 in good health and CMV-seropositive. The rearranged segments are TRBV5-6 and TRBJ1-6; TRBD1 matches 10 bases in the middle. The specimen was PBMCs. In nucleotides, the sequence is TGTGCCAGCAGTCGACAGGGGGCATCCAGCTCCTATAATTCACCCCTCCACTTT. Translated, it reads CASSRQGASSSYNSPLHF.